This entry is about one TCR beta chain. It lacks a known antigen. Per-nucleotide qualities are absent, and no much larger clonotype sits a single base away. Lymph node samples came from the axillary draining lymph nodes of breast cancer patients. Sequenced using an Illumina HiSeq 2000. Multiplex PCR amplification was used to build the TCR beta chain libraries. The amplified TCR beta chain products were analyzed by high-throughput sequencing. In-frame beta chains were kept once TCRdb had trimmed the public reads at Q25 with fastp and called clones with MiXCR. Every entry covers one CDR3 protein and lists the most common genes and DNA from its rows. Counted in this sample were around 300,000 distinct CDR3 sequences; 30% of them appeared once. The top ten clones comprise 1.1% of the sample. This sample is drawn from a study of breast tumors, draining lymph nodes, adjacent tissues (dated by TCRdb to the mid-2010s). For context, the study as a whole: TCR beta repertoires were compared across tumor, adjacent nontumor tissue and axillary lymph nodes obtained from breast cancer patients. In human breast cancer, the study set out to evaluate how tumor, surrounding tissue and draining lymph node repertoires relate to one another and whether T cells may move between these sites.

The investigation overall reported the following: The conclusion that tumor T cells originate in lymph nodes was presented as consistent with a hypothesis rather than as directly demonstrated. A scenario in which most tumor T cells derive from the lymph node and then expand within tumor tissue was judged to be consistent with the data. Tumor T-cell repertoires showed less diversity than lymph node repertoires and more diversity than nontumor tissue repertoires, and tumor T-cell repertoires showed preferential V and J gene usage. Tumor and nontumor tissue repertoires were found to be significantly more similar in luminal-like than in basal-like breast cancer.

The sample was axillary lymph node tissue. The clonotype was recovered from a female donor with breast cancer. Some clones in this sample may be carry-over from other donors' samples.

The CDR3 has the sequence CASRILGAANEQFF. In nucleotides, the sequence is TGTGCCAGCAGAATATTAGGGGCTGCAAATGAGCAGTTCTTC. The receptor chain draws on TRBV6-5 and TRBJ2-1; tentative D gene TRBD1, with 5 bases matching. The CDR3 measures 14 amino acids from cysteine to phenylalanine. Kept here is only the CDR3 DNA, which spans 42 bases and is read in frame from base 1. V loses 6 bases, J loses 7 bases, and the germline ends lie 16 bases apart. The germline V gene yields MNHEY for CDR1 and SVGAGI for CDR2.